This record concerns one T cell receptor beta chain sequence. Its antigen is still unknown. These data come from a study of identifying expanded T cells in peripheral blood. The method was immunoSEQ multiplex PCR; TCRdb's version includes in-frame clones alone and lacks a portion of them. This table has around 120,000 clones, 70% to 90% appearing once. General study results and limits: Variance in clone template counts between roughly two-week samples significantly increased with total template count across all healthy donors. About 1.2 clones differed between technical replicates, versus around 15 and 19 over time.

Collection occurred without any documented infections or immune events in donors. This TCR came from a person aged 18-69 years in good health. The sample was blood.

The CDR3: CAWSPGTRHNEQFF. In DNA form, the CDR3 reads TGTGCCTGGAGTCCCGGGACAAGACACAATGAGCAGTTCTTC. V gene TRBV30 combines with J gene TRBJ2-1, with D perhaps matching TRBD1 (6 bases). V was clipped by 2 bases and J by 5 bases, with 13 bases between them. CDR3 length equals 14 residues. In germline, CDR1 is GTSNPN, CDR2 SVGIG (reference sequence).